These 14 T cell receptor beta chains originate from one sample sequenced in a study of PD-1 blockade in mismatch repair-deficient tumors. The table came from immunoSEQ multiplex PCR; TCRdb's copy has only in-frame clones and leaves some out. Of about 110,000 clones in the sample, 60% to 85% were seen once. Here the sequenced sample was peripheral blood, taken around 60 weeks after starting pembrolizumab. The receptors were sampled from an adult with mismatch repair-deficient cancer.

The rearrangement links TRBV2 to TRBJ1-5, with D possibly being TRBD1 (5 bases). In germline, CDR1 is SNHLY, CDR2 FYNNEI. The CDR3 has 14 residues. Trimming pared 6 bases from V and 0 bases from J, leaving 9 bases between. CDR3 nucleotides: TGTGCCAGCAGAACAGACAGTAGCAATCAGCCCCAGCATTTT. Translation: CASRTDSSNQPQHF.

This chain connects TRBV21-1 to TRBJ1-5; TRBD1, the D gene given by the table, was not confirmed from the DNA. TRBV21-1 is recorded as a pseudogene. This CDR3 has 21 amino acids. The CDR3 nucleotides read TGTGCCAGCAGCAAATATTGGGAGACGGAATATAGGGACACCAGGAATCAGCCCCAGCATTTT. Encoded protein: CASSKYWETEYRDTRNQPQHF.

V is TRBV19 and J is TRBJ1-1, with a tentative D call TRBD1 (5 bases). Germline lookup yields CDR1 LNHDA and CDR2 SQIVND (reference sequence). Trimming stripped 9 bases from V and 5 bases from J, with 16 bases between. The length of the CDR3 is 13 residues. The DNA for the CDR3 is TGTGCCAGCCAGGTTCAGGGAGGAACTGAAGCTTTCTTT. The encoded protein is CASQVQGGTEAFF.

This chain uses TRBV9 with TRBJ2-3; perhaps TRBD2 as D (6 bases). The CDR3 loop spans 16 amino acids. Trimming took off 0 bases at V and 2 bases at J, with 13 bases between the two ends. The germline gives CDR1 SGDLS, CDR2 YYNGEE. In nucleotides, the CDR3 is TGTGCCAGCAGCGTAGAGGCGGGGTCAATCACAGATACGCAGTATTTT. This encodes CASSVEAGSITDTQYF.

The CDR3 DNA reads TGTGCCAGCAGCGTCTCGGGACGGTTAACTAGCACAGATACGCAGTATTTT. Translation: CASSVSGRLTSTDTQYF. The chain has TRBV9 and TRBJ2-3; D is possibly TRBD1 or TRBD2 (5 bases each). Looked up from germline, CDR1 is SGDLS and CDR2 is YYNGEE. This CDR3 has 17 residues. Deletions cut 2 bases from V and 0 bases from J, with 16 bases between.

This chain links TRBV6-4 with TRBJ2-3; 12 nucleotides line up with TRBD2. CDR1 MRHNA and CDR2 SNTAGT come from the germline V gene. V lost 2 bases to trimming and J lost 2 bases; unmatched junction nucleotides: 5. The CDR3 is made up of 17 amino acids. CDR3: CASSDVGLAGYTDTQYF. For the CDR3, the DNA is TGTGCCAGCAGTGACGTTGGACTAGCGGGATACACAGATACGCAGTATTTT.

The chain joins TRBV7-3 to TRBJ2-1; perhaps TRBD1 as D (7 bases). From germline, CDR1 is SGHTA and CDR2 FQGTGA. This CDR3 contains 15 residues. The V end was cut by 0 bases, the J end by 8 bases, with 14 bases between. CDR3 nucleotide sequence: TGTGCCAGCAGCTTAACCGGACTACAGGGGCATGAGCAGTTCTTC. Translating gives CASSLTGLQGHEQFF.

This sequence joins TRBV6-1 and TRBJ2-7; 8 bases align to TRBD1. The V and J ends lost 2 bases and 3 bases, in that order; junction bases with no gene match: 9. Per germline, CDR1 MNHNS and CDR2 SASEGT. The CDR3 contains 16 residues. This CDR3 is CASSEYYGQGYYEQYF. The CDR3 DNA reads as TGTGCCAGCAGTGAATATTACGGACAGGGCTACTACGAGCAGTACTTC.

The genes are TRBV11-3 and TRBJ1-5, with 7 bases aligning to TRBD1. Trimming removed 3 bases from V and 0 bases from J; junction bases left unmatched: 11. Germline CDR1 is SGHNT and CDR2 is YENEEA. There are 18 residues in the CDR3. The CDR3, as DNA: TGTGCCAGCAGCTTGGGCGGGACAGATAAAGGTAGCAATCAGCCCCAGCATTTT. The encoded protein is CASSLGGTDKGSNQPQHF.

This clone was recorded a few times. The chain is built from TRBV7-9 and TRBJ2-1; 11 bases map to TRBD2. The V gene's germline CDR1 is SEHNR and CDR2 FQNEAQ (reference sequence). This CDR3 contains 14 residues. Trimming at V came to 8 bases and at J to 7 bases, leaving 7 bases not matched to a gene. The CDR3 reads CASQTSGVLNEQFF. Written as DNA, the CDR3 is TGTGCCAGCCAGACTAGCGGGGTTTTGAATGAGCAGTTCTTC.

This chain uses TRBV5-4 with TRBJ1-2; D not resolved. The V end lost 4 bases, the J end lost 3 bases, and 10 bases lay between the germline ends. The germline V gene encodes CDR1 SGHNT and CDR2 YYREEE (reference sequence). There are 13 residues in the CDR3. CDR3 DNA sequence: TGTGCCAGCAGCCCTGACACGGACTATGGCTACACCTTC. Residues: CASSPDTDYGYTF.

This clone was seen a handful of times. The CDR3 DNA follows: TGCGCCAGCAGCAACAATAATGCCGGGGAGCTGTTTTTT. Protein sequence: CASSNNNAGELFF. The chain has TRBV5-1 and TRBJ2-2, with unresolved D. This CDR3 has 13 residues. The V and J ends lost 4 bases and 6 bases respectively, with 10 bases between them. Germline CDR1 reads SGHRS; CDR2 reads YFSETQ.

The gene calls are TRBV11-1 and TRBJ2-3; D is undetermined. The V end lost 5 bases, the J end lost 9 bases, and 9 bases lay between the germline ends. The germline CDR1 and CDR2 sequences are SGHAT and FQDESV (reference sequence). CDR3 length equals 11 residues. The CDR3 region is CASSPGGTQYF. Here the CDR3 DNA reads TGTGCCAGCAGCCCAGGTGGAACGCAGTATTTT.

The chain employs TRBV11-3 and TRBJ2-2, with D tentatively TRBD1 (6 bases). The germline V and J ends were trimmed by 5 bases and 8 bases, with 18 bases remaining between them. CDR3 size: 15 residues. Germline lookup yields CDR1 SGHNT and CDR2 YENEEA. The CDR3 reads CASSPHEGVRGELFF. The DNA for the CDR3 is TGTGCCAGCAGCCCTCACGAGGGGGTTCGAGGGGAGCTGTTTTTT.